The rows below give T cell receptor beta chains drawn from one sample of a study of graft-versus-host responses after intestinal transplantation. Clones were sequenced by immunoSEQ multiplex PCR, and TCRdb holds only the in-frame ones, with some missing. The sample has about 14,000 clones, over 50% seen once. The sequencing here drew on ileum tissue, taken 524 days after transplant. The receptors shown here come from a human patient who received an intestinal transplant, so some T cells may come from the graft donor. Both conserved end residues are part of each CDR3. Fields, in order: D gene, V gene, J gene, clone size, CDR3 DNA, CDR3 protein. D genes are given only for firm matches. Expanded clones get a size class; other rows say once, few or many, or leave the size out.

d_gene: TRBD2
v_gene: TRBV15
j_gene: TRBJ2-5
abundance: -
CDR3nt: TGTGCCACCAGCAGGCCCGGGGGGGCGGCCGGGACCCAGTACTTC
CDR3aa: CATSRPGGAAGTQYF

d_gene: TRBD1
v_gene: TRBV6-5
j_gene: TRBJ1-2
abundance: -
CDR3nt: TGTGCCAGCAGTTACAACAGGGGAGACTATGGCTACACCTTC
CDR3aa: CASSYNRGDYGYTF

d_gene: TRBD2
v_gene: TRBV4-3
j_gene: TRBJ2-4
abundance: -
CDR3nt: TGCGCCAGCAGCCAAGACCCAGCGGGGGGGCCAAACATTCAGTACTTC
CDR3aa: CASSQDPAGGPNIQYF

d_gene: -
v_gene: TRBV11-2
j_gene: TRBJ2-7
abundance: once
CDR3nt: TGTGCCAGCAGCTTATTGCAGGGAAGTAGCTACGAGCAGTACTTC
CDR3aa: CASSLLQGSSYEQYF

d_gene: -
v_gene: TRBV6-4
j_gene: TRBJ2-3
abundance: few
CDR3nt: TGTGCCAGCAGTGACAGGGGATACAGCACAGATACGCAGTATTTT
CDR3aa: CASSDRGYSTDTQYF

d_gene: -
v_gene: TRBV5-1
j_gene: TRBJ1-2
abundance: -
CDR3nt: TGCGCCAGCAGCTTGTTTGGGGGCTTCTATCCTCGTGGCTACACCTTC
CDR3aa: CASSLFGGFYPRGYTF

d_gene: TRBD2
v_gene: TRBV7-6
j_gene: TRBJ2-7
abundance: -
CDR3nt: TGTGCCAGCAGCTTAGACGGGGGGGCGGACGAGCAGTACTTC
CDR3aa: CASSLDGGADEQYF

d_gene: TRBD1
v_gene: TRBV6-6
j_gene: TRBJ2-7
abundance: -
CDR3nt: TGTGCCAGCAGTTACTCGGCTAGGGGGCAAGAGCAGTACTTC
CDR3aa: CASSYSARGQEQYF

d_gene: TRBD2
v_gene: TRBV10-3
j_gene: TRBJ2-7
abundance: -
CDR3nt: TGTGCCATCAGCCGAGCGGGAAGTAAGGAGCAGTACTTC
CDR3aa: CAISRAGSKEQYF

d_gene: -
v_gene: TRBV2
j_gene: TRBJ1-5
abundance: few
CDR3nt: TGTGCCAGCAGTCAATACAGGGTGGAGGTCAATCAGCCCCAGCATTTT
CDR3aa: CASSQYRVEVNQPQHF

d_gene: TRBD1
v_gene: TRBV4-1
j_gene: TRBJ2-1
abundance: -
CDR3nt: TGCGCCAGCAGCCGGGACAGGGGGAATGAGCAGTTCTTC
CDR3aa: CASSRDRGNEQFF

d_gene: TRBD1
v_gene: TRBV19
j_gene: TRBJ1-1
abundance: -
CDR3nt: TGTGCCAGTAGTCCCCGACAGGGGAAGGGCACTGAAGCTTTCTTT
CDR3aa: CASSPRQGKGTEAFF